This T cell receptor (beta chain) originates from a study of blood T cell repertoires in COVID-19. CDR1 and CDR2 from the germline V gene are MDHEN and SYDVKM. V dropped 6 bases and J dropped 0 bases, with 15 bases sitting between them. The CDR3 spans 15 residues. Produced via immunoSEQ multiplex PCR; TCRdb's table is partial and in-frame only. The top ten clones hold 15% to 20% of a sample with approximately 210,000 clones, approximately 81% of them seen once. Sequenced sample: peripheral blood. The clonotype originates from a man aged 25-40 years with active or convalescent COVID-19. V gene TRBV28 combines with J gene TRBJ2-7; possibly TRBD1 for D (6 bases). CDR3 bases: TGTGCCAGCAGCCTCCGCTCGACAGGCTCCTACGAGCAGTACTTC. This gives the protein CASSLRSTGSYEQYF.